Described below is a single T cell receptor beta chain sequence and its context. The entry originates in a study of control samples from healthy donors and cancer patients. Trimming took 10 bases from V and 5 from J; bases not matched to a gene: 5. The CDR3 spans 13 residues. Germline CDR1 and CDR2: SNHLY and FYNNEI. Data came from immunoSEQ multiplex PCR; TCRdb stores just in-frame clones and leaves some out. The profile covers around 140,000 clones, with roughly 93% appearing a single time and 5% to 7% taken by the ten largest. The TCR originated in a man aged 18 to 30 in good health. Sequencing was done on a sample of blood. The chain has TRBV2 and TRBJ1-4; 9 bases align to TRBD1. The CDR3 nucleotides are TGTGCCACCTCCGGGACAGGGAATGAAAAACTGTTTTTT. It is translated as CATSGTGNEKLFF. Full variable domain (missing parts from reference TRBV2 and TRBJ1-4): EPEVTQTPSHQVTQMGQEVILRCVPISNHLYFYWYRQILGQKVEFLVSFYNNEISEKSEIFDDQFSVERPDGSNFTLKIRSTKLEDSAMYFCATSGTGNEKLFFGSGTQLSVL.